These 4 T cell receptor beta chains were all obtained from the same sample, sequenced in a study of shared clonotypes between healthy human individuals. The protocol was immunoSEQ multiplex PCR, while the TCRdb copy is restricted to in-frame clones and leaves out a portion. The data show roughly 2 million clones, 85% to 95% seen once. The sequenced material came from naive CD4+ T cells sorted from blood. Sample subset: CD45RA+ positively selected. Receptor source: a man between 18 and 29 years old in good health.

This chain uses TRBV5-1 with TRBJ2-5, with 8 bases lining up with TRBD1. The V segment lost 4 bases and the J segment 7 bases; nucleotides outside the gene matches: 12. Per the germline V gene, CDR1 is SGHRS and CDR2 is YFSETQ. The CDR3 extends over 15 amino acids. DNA for the CDR3: TGCGCCAGCAGCCTGGCCCCCGGGACAGGAGGGACCCAGTACTTC. Translation gives CASSLAPGTGGTQYF.

The chain couples TRBV6-1 to TRBJ1-4; TRBD1 matches 8 bases. V was clipped by 0 bases and J by 7 bases; unmatched bases: 10. This CDR3 is built from 17 residues. Germline V lookup: CDR1 MNHNS, CDR2 SASEGT. This CDR3 reads CASSEAPGGSFGEKLFF. Written as DNA, the CDR3 is TGTGCCAGCAGTGAAGCTCCAGGGGGCTCGTTCGGTGAAAAACTGTTTTTT.

The J gene is TRBJ1-4, the V gene TRBV4-1; TRBD1 agrees at 9 bases. The CDR3 runs 16 residues. V trimming: 4 bases; J trimming: 8 bases; junction bases outside the gene matches: 11. The germline V gene encodes CDR1 MGHRA and CDR2 YSYEKL. DNA of the CDR3: TGCGCCAGCAGCCGCCCACAGGGGGCCTTTAACGAAAAACTGTTTTTT. Protein: CASSRPQGAFNEKLFF.

V usage is TRBV7-9 and J usage is TRBJ2-2; 8 nucleotides line up with TRBD1. Germline-derived CDR1 and CDR2 are SEHNR and FQNEAQ (reference sequence). J gave up 0 bases and V 7 bases, and 7 bases lay outside the gene matches. This CDR3 contains 16 residues. CDR3 nucleotide sequence: TGTGCCAGCAAAGCCGCAGGGGGCACGAACACCGGGGAGCTGTTTTTT. As protein: CASKAAGGTNTGELFF.